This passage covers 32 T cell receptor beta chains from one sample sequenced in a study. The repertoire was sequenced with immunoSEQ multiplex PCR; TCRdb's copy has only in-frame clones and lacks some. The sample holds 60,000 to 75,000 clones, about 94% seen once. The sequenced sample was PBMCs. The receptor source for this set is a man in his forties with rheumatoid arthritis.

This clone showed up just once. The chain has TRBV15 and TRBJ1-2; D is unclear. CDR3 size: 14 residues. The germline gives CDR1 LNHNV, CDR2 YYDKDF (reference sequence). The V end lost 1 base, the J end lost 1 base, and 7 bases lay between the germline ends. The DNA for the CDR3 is TGTGCCACCAGCAGAGCGCGGGATAACTATGGCTACACCTTC. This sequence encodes CATSRARDNYGYTF. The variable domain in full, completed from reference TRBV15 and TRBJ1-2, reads DAMVIQNPRYQVTQFGKPVTLSCSQTLNHNVMYWYQQKSSQAPKLLFHYYDKDFNNEADTPDNFQSRRPNTSFCFLDIRSPGLGDTAMYLCATSRARDNYGYTFGSGTRLTVV.

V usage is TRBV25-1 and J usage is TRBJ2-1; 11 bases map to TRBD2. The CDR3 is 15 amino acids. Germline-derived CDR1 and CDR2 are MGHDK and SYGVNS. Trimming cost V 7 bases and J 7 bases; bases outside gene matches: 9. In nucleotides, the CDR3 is TGTGCCAGCATATCTAGCGGGAGGTCTCGTAATGAGCAGTTCTTC. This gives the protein CASISSGRSRNEQFF. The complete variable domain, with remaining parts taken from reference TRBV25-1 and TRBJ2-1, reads EADIYQTPRYLVIGTGKKITLECSQTMGHDKMYWYQQDPGMELHLIHYSYGVNSTEKGDLSSESTVSRIRTEHFPLTLESARPSHTSQYLCASISSGRSRNEQFFGPGTRLTVL.

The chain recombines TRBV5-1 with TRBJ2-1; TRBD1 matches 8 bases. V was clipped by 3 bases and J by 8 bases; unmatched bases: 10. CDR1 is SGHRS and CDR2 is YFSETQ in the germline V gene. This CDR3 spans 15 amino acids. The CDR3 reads CASSSGQGARYEQFF. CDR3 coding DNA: TGCGCCAGCAGCTCAGGACAGGGAGCCCGCTATGAGCAGTTCTTC.

This CDR3 reads CASSLGDEDYGYTF. The CDR3 bases are TGCGCCAGCAGCTTGGGGGACGAGGACTATGGCTACACCTTC. V usage is TRBV5-1 and J usage is TRBJ1-2; TRBD1 is a possible D gene (5 bases). CDR1 SGHRS and CDR2 YFSETQ come from the germline V gene. V lost 0 bases to trimming and J lost 3 bases, with 9 bases between them. The CDR3 runs to 14 residues.

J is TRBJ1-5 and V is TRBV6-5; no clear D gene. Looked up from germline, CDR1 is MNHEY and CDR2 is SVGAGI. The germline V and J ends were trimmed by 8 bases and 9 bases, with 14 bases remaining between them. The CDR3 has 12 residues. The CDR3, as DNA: TGTGCCAGCGAGAGAGGCGGCCGGCCCCAGCATTTT. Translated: CASERGGRPQHF.

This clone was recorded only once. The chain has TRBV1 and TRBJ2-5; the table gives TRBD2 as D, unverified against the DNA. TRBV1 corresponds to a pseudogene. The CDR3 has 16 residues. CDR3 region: CTSSQEKSVWQETQYF. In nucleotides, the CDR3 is TGCACCAGCAGCCAAGAAAAATCGGTGTGGCAAGAGACCCAGTACTTC.

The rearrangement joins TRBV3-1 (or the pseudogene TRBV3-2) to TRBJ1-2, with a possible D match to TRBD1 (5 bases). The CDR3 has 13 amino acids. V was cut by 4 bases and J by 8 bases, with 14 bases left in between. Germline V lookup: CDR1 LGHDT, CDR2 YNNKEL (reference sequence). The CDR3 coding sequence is TGTGCCAGCAGCCTGACCACGAAGGGGGGCTACACCTTC. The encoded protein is CASSLTTKGGYTF.

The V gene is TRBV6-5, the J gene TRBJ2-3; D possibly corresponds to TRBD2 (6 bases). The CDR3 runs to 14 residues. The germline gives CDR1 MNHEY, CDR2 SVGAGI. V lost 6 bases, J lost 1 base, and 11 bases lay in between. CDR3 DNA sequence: TGTGCCAGCAGAGCTCCGGGGGGCACAGATACGCAGTATTTT. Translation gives CASRAPGGTDTQYF.

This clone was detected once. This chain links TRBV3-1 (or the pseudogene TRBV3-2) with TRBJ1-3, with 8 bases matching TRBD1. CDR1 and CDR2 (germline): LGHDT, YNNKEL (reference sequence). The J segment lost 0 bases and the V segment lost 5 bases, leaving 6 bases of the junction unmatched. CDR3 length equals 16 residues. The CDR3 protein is CASSFTTGASGNTIYF. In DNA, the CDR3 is TGTGCCAGCAGCTTTACGACAGGGGCCTCTGGAAACACCATATATTTT.

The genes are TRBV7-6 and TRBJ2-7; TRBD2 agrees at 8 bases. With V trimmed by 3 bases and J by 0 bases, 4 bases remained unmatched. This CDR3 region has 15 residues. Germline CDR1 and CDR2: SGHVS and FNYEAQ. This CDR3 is CASSFSSGSSYEQYF. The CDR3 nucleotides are TGTGCCAGCAGCTTTTCCAGCGGGAGCTCCTACGAGCAGTACTTC. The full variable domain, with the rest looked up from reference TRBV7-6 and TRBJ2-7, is GAGVSQSPRYKVTKRGQDVALRCDPISGHVSLYWYRQALGQGPEFLTYFNYEAQQDKSGLPNDRFSAERPEGSISTLTIQRTEQRDSAMYRCASSFSSGSSYEQYFGPGTRLTVT.

The DNA for the CDR3 is TGTGCCAGCAGTCGCAGGGGCGAGGGTGAAGCTTTCTTT. It is translated as CASSRRGEGEAFF. This rearrangement joins TRBV28 to TRBJ1-1; tentative D call: TRBD1 (6 bases). This CDR3 has 13 amino acids. Trimming removed 5 bases at V and 7 bases at J, with 14 bases between. Germline V gene lookup returns CDR1 MDHEN and CDR2 SYDVKM.

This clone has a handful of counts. The DNA for the CDR3 is TGTGCCAGCAGCACGGGCACTAACTATGGCTACACCTTC. Its translation: CASSTGTNYGYTF. The V and J genes are TRBV7-9 and TRBJ1-2, with unresolved D. Looked up from germline, CDR1 is SEHNR and CDR2 is FQNEAQ (reference sequence). This CDR3 is 13 amino acids long. V was cut by 5 bases and J by 0 bases, with 7 bases left in between.

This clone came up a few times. For the CDR3, the DNA is TGTGCCACCAGTGATTTCGGGACTAGCGGGACCGGTGAGCAGTTCTTC. Its translation is CATSDFGTSGTGEQFF. The chain links TRBV24-1 to TRBJ2-1, with 13 bases that match TRBD2. Germline V gene data show CDR1 as KGHDR and CDR2 as SFDVKD. Trimming took 1 base from V and 9 from J; bases not matched to a gene: 5. This CDR3 region has 16 residues.

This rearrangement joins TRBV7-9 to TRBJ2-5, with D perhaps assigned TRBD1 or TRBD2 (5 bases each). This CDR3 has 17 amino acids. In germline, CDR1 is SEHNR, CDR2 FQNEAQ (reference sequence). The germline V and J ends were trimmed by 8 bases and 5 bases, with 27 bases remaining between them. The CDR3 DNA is TGTGCCAGCGCCTTCTACCGGGGCTCATATAAGTTGGAGACCCAGTACTTC. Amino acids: CASAFYRGSYKLETQYF.

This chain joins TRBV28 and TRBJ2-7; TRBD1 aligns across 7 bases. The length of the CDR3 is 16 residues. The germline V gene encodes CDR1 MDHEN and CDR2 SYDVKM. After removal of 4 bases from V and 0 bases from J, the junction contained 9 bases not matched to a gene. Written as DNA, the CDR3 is TGTGCCAGCAGTTCAGTACAGGGGACCCTCTCCTACGAGCAGTACTTC. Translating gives CASSSVQGTLSYEQYF.

CDR3 region: CASSLGGQWETQYF. The CDR3 DNA reads as TGTGCCAGCAGCTTAGGGGGACAGTGGGAGACCCAGTACTTC. The chain joins TRBV7-6 to TRBJ2-5; 7 bases are shared with TRBD1. Trimming removed 1 base from V and 5 bases from J; junction bases left unmatched: 4. CDR1 and CDR2 from the germline V gene are SGHVS and FNYEAQ. The CDR3 covers 14 residues.

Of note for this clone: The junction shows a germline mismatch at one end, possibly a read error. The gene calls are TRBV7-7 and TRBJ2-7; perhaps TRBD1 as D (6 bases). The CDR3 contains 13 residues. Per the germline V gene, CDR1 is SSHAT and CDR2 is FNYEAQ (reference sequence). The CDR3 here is CASSWEQGNEQYF. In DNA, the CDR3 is TGTGCTAGCAGCTGGGAACAGGGTAACGAGCAGTACTTC.

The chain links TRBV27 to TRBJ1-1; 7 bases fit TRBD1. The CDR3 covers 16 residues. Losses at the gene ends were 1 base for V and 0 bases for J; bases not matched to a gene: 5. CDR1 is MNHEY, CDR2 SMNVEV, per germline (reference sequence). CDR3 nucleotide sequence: TGTGCCAGCAGTTTATGGCGTACAGGGGTGAACACTGAAGCTTTCTTT. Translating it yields CASSLWRTGVNTEAFF.

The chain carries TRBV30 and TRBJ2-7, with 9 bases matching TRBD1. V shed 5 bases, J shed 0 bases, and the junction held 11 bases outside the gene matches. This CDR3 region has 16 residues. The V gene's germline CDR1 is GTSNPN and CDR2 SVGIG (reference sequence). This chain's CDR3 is CAWGVFGTGISYEQYF. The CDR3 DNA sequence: TGTGCCTGGGGCGTATTCGGGACAGGGATCTCCTACGAGCAGTACTTC.

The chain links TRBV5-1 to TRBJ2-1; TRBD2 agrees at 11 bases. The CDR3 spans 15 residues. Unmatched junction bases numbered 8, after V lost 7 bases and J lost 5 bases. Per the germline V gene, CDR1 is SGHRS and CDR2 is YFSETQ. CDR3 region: CASHSGTSGNNEQFF. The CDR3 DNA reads TGCGCCAGCCACTCCGGGACTAGCGGAAACAATGAGCAGTTCTTC.

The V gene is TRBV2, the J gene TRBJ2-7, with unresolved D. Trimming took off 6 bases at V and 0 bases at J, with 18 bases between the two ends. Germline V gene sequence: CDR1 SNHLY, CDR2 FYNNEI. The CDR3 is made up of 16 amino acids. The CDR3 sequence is CASRPPRDMGSYEQYF. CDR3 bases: TGTGCCAGCAGGCCACCCCGTGACATGGGCTCCTACGAGCAGTACTTC.

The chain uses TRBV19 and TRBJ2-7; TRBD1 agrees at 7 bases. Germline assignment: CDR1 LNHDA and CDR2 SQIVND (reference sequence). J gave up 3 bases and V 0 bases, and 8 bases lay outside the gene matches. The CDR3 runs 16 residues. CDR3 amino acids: CASSIDRDSYFYEQYF. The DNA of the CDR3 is TGTGCCAGTAGTATAGACCGGGACAGCTACTTCTACGAGCAGTACTTC.

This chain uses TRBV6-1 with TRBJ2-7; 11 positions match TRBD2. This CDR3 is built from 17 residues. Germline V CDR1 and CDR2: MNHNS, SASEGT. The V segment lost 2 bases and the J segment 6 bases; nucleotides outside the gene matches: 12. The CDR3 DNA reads TGTGCCAGCAGTGAAAGACTAGCGGGAACGGTGCTTCGCGAGCAGTACTTC. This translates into CASSERLAGTVLREQYF.

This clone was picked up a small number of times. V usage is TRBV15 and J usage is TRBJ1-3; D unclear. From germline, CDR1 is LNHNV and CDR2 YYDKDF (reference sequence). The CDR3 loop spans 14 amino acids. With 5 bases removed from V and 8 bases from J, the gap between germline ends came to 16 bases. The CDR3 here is CATSPGGPPHTIYF. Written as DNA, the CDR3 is TGTGCCACCAGCCCCGGCGGTCCACCGCACACCATATATTTT.

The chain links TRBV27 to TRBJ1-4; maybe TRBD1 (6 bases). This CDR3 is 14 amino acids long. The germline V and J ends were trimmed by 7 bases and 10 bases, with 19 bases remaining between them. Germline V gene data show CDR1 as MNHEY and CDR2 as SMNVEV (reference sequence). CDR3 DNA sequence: TGTGCCAGCAACCCCGGCGCAGGGGTGGGAAAACTGTTTTTT. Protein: CASNPGAGVGKLFF.

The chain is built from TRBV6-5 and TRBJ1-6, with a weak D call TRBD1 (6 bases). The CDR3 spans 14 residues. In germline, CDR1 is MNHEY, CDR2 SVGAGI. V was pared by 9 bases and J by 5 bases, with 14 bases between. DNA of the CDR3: TGTGCCAGTAGACGACCAGGGGATAATTCACCCCTCCACTTT. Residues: CASRRPGDNSPLHF.

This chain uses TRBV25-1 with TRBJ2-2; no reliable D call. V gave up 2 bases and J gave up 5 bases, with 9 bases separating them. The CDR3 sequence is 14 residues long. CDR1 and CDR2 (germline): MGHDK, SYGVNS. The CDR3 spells CASSENPGTGELFF. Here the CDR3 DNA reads TGTGCCAGCAGTGAAAACCCTGGGACCGGGGAGCTGTTTTTT.

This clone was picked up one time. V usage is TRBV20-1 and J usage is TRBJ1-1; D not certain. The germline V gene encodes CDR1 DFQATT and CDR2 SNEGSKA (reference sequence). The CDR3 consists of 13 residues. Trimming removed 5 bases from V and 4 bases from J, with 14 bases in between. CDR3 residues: CSAGGFDGTEAFF. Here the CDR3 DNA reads TGCAGTGCTGGTGGCTTTGACGGCACTGAAGCTTTCTTT.

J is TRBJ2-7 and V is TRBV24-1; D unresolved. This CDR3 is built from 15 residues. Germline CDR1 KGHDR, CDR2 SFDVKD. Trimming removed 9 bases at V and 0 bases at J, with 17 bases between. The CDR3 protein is CATPGTAKSSYEQYF. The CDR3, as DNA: TGTGCCACCCCCGGAACAGCCAAAAGCTCCTACGAGCAGTACTTC.

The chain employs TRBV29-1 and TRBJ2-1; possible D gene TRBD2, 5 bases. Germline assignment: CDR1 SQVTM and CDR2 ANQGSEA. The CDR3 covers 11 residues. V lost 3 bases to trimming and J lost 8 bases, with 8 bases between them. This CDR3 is CSVDRGYEQFF. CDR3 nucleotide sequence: TGCAGCGTTGACCGGGGTTATGAGCAGTTCTTC.

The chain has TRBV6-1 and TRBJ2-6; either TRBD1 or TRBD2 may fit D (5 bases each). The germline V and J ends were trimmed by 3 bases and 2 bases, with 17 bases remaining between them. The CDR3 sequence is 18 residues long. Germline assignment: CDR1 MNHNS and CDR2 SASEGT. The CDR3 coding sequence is TGTGCCAGCAGTGAGTACCTTGGGGGTATACCTGGGGCCAACGTCCTGACTTTC. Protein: CASSEYLGGIPGANVLTF.

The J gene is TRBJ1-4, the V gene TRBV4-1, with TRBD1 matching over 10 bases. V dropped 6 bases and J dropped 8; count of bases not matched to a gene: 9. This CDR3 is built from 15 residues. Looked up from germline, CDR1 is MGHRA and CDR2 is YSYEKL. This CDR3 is CASSPPGQGREKLFF. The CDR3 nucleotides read TGCGCCAGCAGTCCACCGGGACAGGGGCGGGAAAAACTGTTTTTT.